The T cell receptor beta chain under discussion was sequenced for a study of cytomegalovirus exposure and HLA in healthy donors. Vbeta (60) and Jbeta (13) primers were used in the PCR. TCRdb keeps only in-frame clones here, not all; method: immunoSEQ multiplex PCR. Of about 89,000 clones in the sample, 76% were seen once. Though nominally healthy at sampling, donors likely had unrecorded immune exposures. This clone has only a few counts. This TCR was recovered from a male donor in good health and CMV-seronegative. Material: PBMCs.

The CDR3 protein is CARSFQPGQGTDTEAFF. The CDR3 DNA is TGTGCCAGAAGCTTTCAACCGGGACAGGGGACGGACACTGAAGCTTTCTTT. The rearrangement links TRBV5-3 to TRBJ1-1; TRBD1 matches 10 bases. TRBV5-3 is designated an ORF whose function remains uncertain. The CDR3 covers 17 residues. V dropped 2 bases and J dropped 3; count of bases not matched to a gene: 10.